This TCR beta chain stems from a study of cytomegalovirus exposure and HLA in healthy donors. About the study: Earlier sequencing of 150 million to 200 million T cells yielded 120 million or so unique TCR beta sequences.

Notes on the study in general: Solely CMV serostatus was available to characterize immune exposure. Previously analyzed data showed that most TCR beta V segments were productive at a frequency of about 90% or about 30%. The study listed some 160 cytomegalovirus-associated TCR beta chains.

This PCR relied on a set of 60 Vbeta primers and 13 Jbeta primers. Profiling relied on immunoSEQ multiplex PCR, and the TCRdb table lists in-frame clones only, not all of them. This table has over 65,000 clones, roughly four fifths appearing once. Regarding this clone: The antigen remains unidentified.

What was sequenced was PBMCs. The TCR sequence derives from a woman in her twenties or thirties in good health and CMV-seropositive.

CDR3 sequence reads: CASSYGGRGTDNTEAFF. The CDR3 bases are TGTGCCAGCAGCTACGGGGGTAGAGGGACAGATAACACTGAAGCTTTCTTT. The rearrangement joins TRBV11-1 to TRBJ1-1; 7 bases fit TRBD1. CDR1 is SGHAT, CDR2 FQDESV, per germline (reference sequence). Trimming cost V 4 bases and J 2 bases; bases outside gene matches: 13. The CDR3 loop spans 17 amino acids.